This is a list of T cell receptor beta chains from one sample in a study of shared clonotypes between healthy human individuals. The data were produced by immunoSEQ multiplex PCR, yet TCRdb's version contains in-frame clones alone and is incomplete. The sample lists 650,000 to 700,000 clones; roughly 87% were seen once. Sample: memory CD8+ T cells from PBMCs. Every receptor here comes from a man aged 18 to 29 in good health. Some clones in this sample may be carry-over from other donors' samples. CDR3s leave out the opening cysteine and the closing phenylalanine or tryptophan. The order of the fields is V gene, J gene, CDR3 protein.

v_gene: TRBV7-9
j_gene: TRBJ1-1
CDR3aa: ASSSRQIILNTEAF

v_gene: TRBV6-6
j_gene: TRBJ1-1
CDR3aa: ASSYLLPRNDTEAF

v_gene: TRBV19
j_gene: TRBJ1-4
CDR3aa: ASSVTGSHEKLF

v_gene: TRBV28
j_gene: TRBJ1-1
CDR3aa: ASSLDWGRSLNTEAF

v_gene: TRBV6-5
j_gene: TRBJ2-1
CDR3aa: ASISNEQF

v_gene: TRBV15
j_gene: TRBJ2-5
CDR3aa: ATGLGTYQETQY

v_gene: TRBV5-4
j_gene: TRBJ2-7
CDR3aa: ASSHRDKSYEQY

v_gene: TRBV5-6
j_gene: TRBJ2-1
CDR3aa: ASSPGGGLQF

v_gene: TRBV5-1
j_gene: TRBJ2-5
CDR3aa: ASSSRLLAGQETQY

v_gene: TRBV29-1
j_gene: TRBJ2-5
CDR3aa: SVEKTVLVRVGETQY

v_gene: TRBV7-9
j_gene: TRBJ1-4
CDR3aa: ASSLFKGQASEKLF

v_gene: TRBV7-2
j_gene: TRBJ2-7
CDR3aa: ASSLVVDSSYEQY

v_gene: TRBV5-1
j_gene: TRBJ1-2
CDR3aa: ASSQDLGLIRSRGYT

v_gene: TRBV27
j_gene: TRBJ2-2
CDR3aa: ASSWAGWGTGELF

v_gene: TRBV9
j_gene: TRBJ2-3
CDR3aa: ASSVGGSDTQY

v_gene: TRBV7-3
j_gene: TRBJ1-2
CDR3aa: ASSFLVRGQGFSTNYGYT

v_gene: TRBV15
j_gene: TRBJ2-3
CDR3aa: ATSSRAHATDTQY

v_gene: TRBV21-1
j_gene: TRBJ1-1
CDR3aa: ASDREAEAF

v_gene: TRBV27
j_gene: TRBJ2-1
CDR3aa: ASRKSGLHNEQF

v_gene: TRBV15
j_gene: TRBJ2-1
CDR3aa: ATSGTSGRNEQF

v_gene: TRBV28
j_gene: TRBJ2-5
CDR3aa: AIETGTRETQY

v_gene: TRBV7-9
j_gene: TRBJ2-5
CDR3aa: ASSLGAPQETQY

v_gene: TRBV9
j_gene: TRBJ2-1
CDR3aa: ASSPAGADYNEQF